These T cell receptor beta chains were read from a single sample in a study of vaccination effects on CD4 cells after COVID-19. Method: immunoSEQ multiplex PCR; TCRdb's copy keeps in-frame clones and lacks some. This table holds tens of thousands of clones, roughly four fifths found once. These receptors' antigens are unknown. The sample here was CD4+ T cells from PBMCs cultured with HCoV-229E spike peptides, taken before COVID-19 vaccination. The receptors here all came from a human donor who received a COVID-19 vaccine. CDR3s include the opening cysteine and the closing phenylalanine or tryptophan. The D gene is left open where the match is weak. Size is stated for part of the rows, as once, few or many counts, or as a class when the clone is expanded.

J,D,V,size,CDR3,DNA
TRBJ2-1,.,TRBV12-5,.,CASGLLSHEQFF,TGTGCTAGTGGTTTGCTGTCCCACGAGCAGTTCTTC
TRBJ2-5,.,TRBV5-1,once,CASSLVMGSQETQYF,TGCGCCAGCAGCTTGGTAATGGGATCCCAAGAGACCCAGTACTTC
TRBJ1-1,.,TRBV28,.,CASSFGRYFTEAFF,TGTGCCAGCAGTTTCGGCAGATATTTCACTGAAGCTTTCTTT
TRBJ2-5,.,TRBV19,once,CASSKPGQGMETQYF,TGTGCCAGTAGTAAACCCGGACAAGGTATGGAGACCCAGTACTTC
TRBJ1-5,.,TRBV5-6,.,CASSLVAGDQPQHF,TGTGCCAGCAGCTTGGTGGCAGGCGATCAGCCCCAGCATTTT
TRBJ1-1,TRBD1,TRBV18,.,CASSPPKDRGLNEAFF,TGTGCCAGCTCACCACCAAAGGACAGGGGGCTCAATGAAGCTTTCTTT
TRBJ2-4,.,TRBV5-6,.,CASSLHPLRVTGAKNIQYF,TGTGCCAGCAGCCTTCACCCTCTCAGGGTGACTGGAGCCAAAAACATTCAGTACTTC
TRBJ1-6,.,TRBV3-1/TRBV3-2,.,CASSQTGLMNSPLHF,TGTGCCAGCAGCCAAACGGGACTGATGAATTCACCCCTCCACTTT
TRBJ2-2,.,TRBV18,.,CASSPVSRGVTGELFF,TGTGCCAGCTCACCCGTCTCCAGAGGGGTCACCGGGGAGCTGTTTTTT
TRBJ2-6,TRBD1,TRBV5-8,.,CASSLQGAGANVLTF,TGTGCCAGCAGCTTGCAGGGGGCTGGGGCCAACGTCCTGACTTTC